The clone carrying this T cell receptor beta chain turned up a few times. As yet, its antigen is unknown. The data were obtained in a study of T cells after yellow fever vaccination. Germline V gene data show CDR1 as MDHEN and CDR2 as SYDVKM. The CDR3 totals 15 residues. V was cut by 2 bases and J by 0 bases, with 8 bases left in between. General study findings and limits: Just a small share of clonotypes turned up in the CD4 compartment as well as the CD8 compartment.

TCR cDNA was made by 5'RACE template switching, adding a universal primer site and UMIs. TCRdb ran MiXCR on the 5' RACE reads and lists one entry per CDR3 protein. The data contain some 350,000 distinct CDR3 sequences, roughly 10% of them singletons. The chain couples TRBV28 to TRBJ1-5; D is undetermined. This TCR came from a man between 18 and 35 years old who received the YFV17D yellow fever vaccine. This material consisted of PBMCs, taken on the day of the first yellow fever vaccination. The CDR3 bases are TGTGCCAGCAGTTTAAAAGGCAGTAGCAATCAGCCCCAGCATTTT. Translation gives CASSLKGSSNQPQHF.